These 28 T cell receptor beta chains originate from one sample sequenced in a study of post-analysis software for immune sequencing data. Antigens for these TCRs are unknown. Study conclusions and caveats: Patients used about five TRBV segments, including TRBV5-6, TRBV5-1 and TRBV20-1, more often than controls.

Unique molecular identifiers featured in each of the TCR beta cDNA libraries. TCRdb re-derived calls from the PCR reads in MiXCR, one entry per CDR3 protein. The sample holds around 710,000 distinct CDR3 sequences, 35% to 55% seen once. The specimen was blood. Receptors were obtained from a girl aged 5-17 years with multiple sclerosis.

The chain recombines TRBV29-1 with TRBJ1-1; D gene unclear. CDR1 and CDR2 (germline): SQVTM, ANQGSEA. Trimming took off 5 bases at V and 3 bases at J, with 4 bases between the two ends. CDR3 size: 10 residues. The CDR3 reads CSVRDTEAFF. DNA for the CDR3: TGCAGCGTTAGGGACACTGAAGCTTTCTTT. Drawing the rest from reference TRBV29-1 and TRBJ1-1, the complete variable domain is SAVISQKPSRDICQRGTSLTIQCQVDSQVTMMFWYRQQPGQSLTLIATANQGSEATYESGFVIDKFPISRPNLTFSTLTVSNMSPEDSSIYLCSVRDTEAFFGQGTRLTVV.

The genes are TRBV7-2 and TRBJ2-1, with TRBD2 matching over 14 bases. The CDR3 has 19 residues. Germline V lookup: CDR1 SGHTA, CDR2 FQGNSA. The V gene end was trimmed by 5 bases and the J gene end by 1 base; junction bases not matched to a gene: 10. CDR3 nucleotides: TGTGCCAGCAGCAGAGAGGGACTAGCGGGAGTTCTGTCCTACAATGAGCAGTTCTTC. Encoded protein: CASSREGLAGVLSYNEQFF.

Only a few counts were recorded for this clonotype. This chain links TRBV7-8 with TRBJ1-1; no reliable D call. The V gene lost 1 base and the J gene lost 1 base, with 13 bases spanning the gap. The CDR3 is 16 residues long. Germline CDR1 is SGHVS and CDR2 is FQNEAQ. This CDR3 reads CASSLETIRQNTEAFF. Written as DNA, the CDR3 is TGTGCCAGCAGCTTAGAAACCATCCGACAGAACACTGAAGCTTTCTTT.

The CDR3 loop reads CASRGGSYHEQYF. CDR3 nucleotide sequence: TGTGCCAGCAGGGGCGGGAGTTACCACGAGCAGTACTTC. This chain joins TRBV12-3 or TRBV12-4 and TRBJ2-5; 7 nucleotides line up with TRBD2. Judging by the DNA end, TRBJ2-7 fits better; the J call may be wrong. CDR3 length equals 13 residues.

The rearrangement links TRBV5-1 to TRBJ1-2; D is undetermined. Germline assignment: CDR1 SGHRS and CDR2 YFSETQ. Trimming stripped 4 bases from V and 8 bases from J, with 18 bases between. The CDR3 runs to 14 residues. CDR3 bases: TGCGCCAGCAGCCTAGGCGGCCAGACTGAGGGCTACACCTTC. It is translated as CASSLGGQTEGYTF.

The rearrangement links TRBV27 to TRBJ2-7; 11 bases are a match to TRBD2. The end of the DNA fits TRBJ2-5 better, so the J call may be wrong. Per the germline V gene, CDR1 is MNHEY and CDR2 is SMNVEV (reference sequence). The CDR3 totals 18 residues. The CDR3: CASSLVAGGPGNQETQYF. CDR3 sequence (DNA): TGTGCCAGCAGTTTAGTAGCGGGAGGGCCAGGGAATCAAGAGACCCAGTACTTC.

The rearrangement links TRBV9 to TRBJ2-5; TRBD1 matches at 7 bases. This CDR3 contains 14 residues. With 3 bases clipped from V and 3 bases from J, the junction kept 5 bases outside the gene matches. Germline V gives CDR1 SGDLS, CDR2 YYNGEE. CDR3 loop: CASSAGQRKETQYF. DNA for the CDR3: TGTGCCAGCAGCGCGGGACAGAGAAAAGAGACCCAGTACTTC.

This clonotype showed up just a few times. V gene TRBV27 combines with J gene TRBJ2-1; tentatively, D is TRBD1 (6 bases). Germline V gene sequence: CDR1 MNHEY, CDR2 SMNVEV (reference sequence). The CDR3 spans 16 residues. The V end lost 1 base, the J end lost 1 base, and 11 bases lay between the germline ends. The CDR3 coding sequence is TGTGCCAGCAGTTTATTAGGGGGAGCGTCCTACAATGAGCAGTTCTTC. It codes for CASSLLGGASYNEQFF.

This clonotype was seen only a few times. The chain carries TRBV12-3 or TRBV12-4 and TRBJ1-2; a weak D match, TRBD1 (5 bases). This CDR3 is built from 13 residues. V lost 3 bases and J lost 8, with 13 bases in between. The CDR3 sequence is CASSFRGMGGYTF. In DNA, the CDR3 is TGTGCCAGCAGTTTTAGGGGAATGGGCGGCTACACCTTC.

V is TRBV20-1 and J is TRBJ2-1; D possibly corresponds to TRBD1 (6 bases). The germline gives CDR1 DFQATT, CDR2 SNEGSKA (reference sequence). The V end lost 1 base, the J end lost 5 bases, and 9 bases lay between the germline ends. The CDR3 spans 13 residues. As DNA, the CDR3 is TGCAGTGCTAGAGGGGGGCTGGACAATGAGCAGTTCTTC. Its protein product is CSARGGLDNEQFF.

V is TRBV10-3 and J is TRBJ2-2, with TRBD1 identical over 9 bases. Trimming cost V 7 bases and J 6 bases; bases outside gene matches: 15. CDR1 and CDR2 (germline): ENHRY, SYGVKD. The length of the CDR3 is 17 residues. CDR3: CAIKEQIGTGTAGELFF. In nucleotides, the CDR3 is TGTGCCATCAAGGAGCAGATAGGGACAGGGACTGCCGGGGAGCTGTTTTTT.

This clonotype was found a few times. The CDR3: CSAYPRRAGRNQPQHF. The CDR3 region has the DNA TGCAGTGCCTACCCGAGAAGGGCAGGGCGCAATCAGCCCCAGCATTTT. The J gene is TRBJ1-5, the V gene TRBV20-1; D is possibly TRBD1 (5 bases). V lost 6 bases, J lost 2 bases, and 20 bases lay in between. The CDR3 extends over 16 amino acids. Germline V gives CDR1 DFQATT, CDR2 SNEGSKA (reference sequence).

Remarks on this clonotype: This may come from a read error, since a much larger clone is one base off. The rearrangement links TRBV27 to TRBJ2-4, with D possibly TRBD2 on 5 matching bases. The V gene lost 3 bases and the J gene lost 13 bases, with 19 bases spanning the gap. This CDR3 spans 14 amino acids. Germline-derived CDR1 and CDR2 are MNHEY and SMNVEV (reference sequence). This chain's CDR3 is CASSLEVGSYGQYF. DNA for the CDR3: TGTGCCAGCAGTTTGGAGGTGGGCTCCTACGGGCAGTACTTC.

This chain connects TRBV20-1 to TRBJ2-1; possible D gene TRBD2, 6 bases. CDR1 and CDR2 (germline): DFQATT, SNEGSKA (reference sequence). Trimming pared 3 bases from V and 7 bases from J, leaving 13 bases between. CDR3 size: 13 residues. CDR3 protein: CSASGSTDNEQFF. The CDR3 nucleotides are TGCAGTGCTAGCGGGAGTACTGATAATGAGCAGTTCTTC.

The rearrangement joins TRBV7-2 to TRBJ1-5, with D unresolved. The length of the CDR3 is 13 residues. From germline, CDR1 is SGHTA and CDR2 FQGNSA. V gave up 3 bases and J gave up 5 bases, with 8 bases separating them. The CDR3 spells CASSFVGDQPQHF. The CDR3 DNA follows: TGTGCCAGCAGCTTTGTGGGTGATCAGCCCCAGCATTTT.

There are a few counts of this clonotype. This chain connects TRBV6-5 to TRBJ2-3; D might be TRBD1 or TRBD2, each matching 5 bases. The CDR3 loop spans 13 amino acids. V lost 7 bases, J lost 1 base, and 9 bases lay in between. CDR1 MNHEY and CDR2 SVGAGI come from the germline V gene. For the CDR3, the DNA is TGTGCCAGCATTGGGGGAGGCACAGATACGCAGTATTTT. This gives the protein CASIGGGTDTQYF.

This clonotype was found a few times. This chain links TRBV20-1 with TRBJ2-5; unclear D gene. The length of the CDR3 is 13 residues. V lost 3 bases and J lost 11, with 19 bases in between. The V gene's germline CDR1 is DFQATT and CDR2 SNEGSKA (reference sequence). CDR3 protein: CSARTPPSFQQYF. The CDR3 nucleotides read TGCAGTGCTAGGACCCCTCCTTCATTCCAGCAGTACTTC.

This chain joins TRBV7-9 and TRBJ1-1; D uncertain. V gave up 4 bases and J gave up 4 bases, with 16 bases separating them. CDR1 and CDR2 (germline): SEHNR, FQNEAQ (reference sequence). The CDR3 consists of 15 residues. For the CDR3, the DNA is TGTGCCAGCAGCTCCTTAGCGGGTAGGGCCACTGAAGCTTTCTTT. As protein: CASSSLAGRATEAFF. The full variable domain, its missing parts supplied by reference TRBV7-9 and TRBJ1-1, is DTGVSQNPRHKITKRGQNVTFRCDPISEHNRLYWYRQTLGQGPEFLTYFQNEAQLEKSRLLSDRFSAERPKGSFSTLEIQRTEQGDSAMYLCASSSLAGRATEAFFGQGTRLTVV.

The genes are TRBV2 and TRBJ2-7; D uncertain. This CDR3 has 15 amino acids. From germline, CDR1 is SNHLY and CDR2 FYNNEI. Between the trimmed V and J ends, which lost 0 bases and 0 bases, there was a span of 9 bases. CDR3 loop: CASSEAGHSSYEQYF. The DNA of the CDR3 is TGTGCCAGCAGTGAAGCGGGCCATAGCTCCTACGAGCAGTACTTC.

This clonotype occurred a few times. This rearrangement joins TRBV4-1 to TRBJ1-2, with D possibly being TRBD1 (5 bases). In germline, CDR1 is MGHRA, CDR2 YSYEKL. V lost 0 bases and J lost 4, with 12 bases in between. The CDR3 contains 15 residues. The CDR3, as DNA: TGCGCCAGCAGCCAAGAGAGCCCAGGGACCTATGGCTACACCTTC. Its protein is CASSQESPGTYGYTF.

This clonotype has more than one count but fewer than ten. The V and J genes are TRBV20-1 and TRBJ1-1; D is undetermined. The germline CDR1 and CDR2 sequences are DFQATT and SNEGSKA (reference sequence). Trimming pared 0 bases from V and 4 bases from J, leaving 12 bases between. The CDR3 spans 14 residues. This CDR3 reads CSARDPRMGTEAFF. The DNA for the CDR3 is TGCAGTGCTAGAGACCCTCGAATGGGCACTGAAGCTTTCTTT.

In this sample, this clonotype turned up a few times. The V and J genes are TRBV6-6 and TRBJ1-4; 9 bases are shared with TRBD1. The germline V gene encodes CDR1 MNHNY and CDR2 SVGAGI (reference sequence). The CDR3 sequence is 15 residues long. The V gene end was trimmed by 2 bases and the J gene end by 7 bases; junction bases not matched to a gene: 5. CDR3 in DNA: TGTGCCAGCAGTTACGGGGACAGGGCGAGTGAAAAACTGTTTTTT. Residues: CASSYGDRASEKLFF.

This clonotype was counted only a few times. CDR3: CASSPGGTSNEKLFF. The CDR3 nucleotides read TGTGCCAGCAGCCCTGGCGGGACCTCTAATGAAAAACTGTTTTTT. The chain links TRBV28 to TRBJ1-4; D is perhaps TRBD1 (5 bases). Germline V gene lookup returns CDR1 MDHEN and CDR2 SYDVKM. The CDR3 contains 15 residues. Trimming shortened V by 6 bases and J by 3 bases, and 14 bases separated the two germline ends. Drawing the rest from reference TRBV28 and TRBJ1-4, the complete variable domain is DVKVTQSSRYLVKRTGEKVFLECVQDMDHENMFWYRQDPGLGLRLIYFSYDVKMKEKGDIPEGYSVSREKKERFSLILESASTNQTSMYLCASSPGGTSNEKLFFGSGTQLSVL.

V is TRBV12-3 or TRBV12-4 and J is TRBJ2-3, with 9 bases that match TRBD1. CDR3 length equals 15 residues. The V segment lost 5 bases and the J segment 6 bases; nucleotides outside the gene matches: 9. CDR3 sequence reads: CASSPYRGTGDTQYF. The DNA of the CDR3 is TGTGCCAGCAGTCCCTACAGGGGGACAGGGGATACGCAGTATTTT.

The V and J genes are TRBV5-1 and TRBJ2-5, with 8 bases fitting TRBD1. The CDR3 extends over 16 amino acids. CDR1 and CDR2 from the germline V gene are SGHRS and YFSETQ. Trimming took 2 bases from V and 4 from J; bases not matched to a gene: 10. The CDR3 DNA follows: TGCGCCAGCAGCTTAAGGCCGGACAGGGAACGAGAGACCCAGTACTTC. The encoded protein is CASSLRPDRERETQYF.

The V gene is TRBV20-1, the J gene TRBJ2-1; 8 bases fit TRBD2. The CDR3 contains 14 residues. The V gene's germline CDR1 is DFQATT and CDR2 SNEGSKA (reference sequence). This CDR3 is CSSQPAGDRNEQFF. The DNA of the CDR3 is TGCAGCTCACAGCCAGCGGGAGACCGGAATGAGCAGTTCTTC.

The chain combines TRBV6-2 or TRBV6-3 with TRBJ2-7, with D perhaps matching TRBD1 or TRBD2 (5 bases each). Germline V gene sequence: CDR1 MNHEY, CDR2 SVGEGT. The CDR3 loop spans 14 amino acids. V dropped 8 bases and J dropped 3 bases, with 17 bases sitting between them. CDR3 coding DNA: TGTGCCAGCGGAGCCTGGGGGACGAACTACGAGCAGTACTTC. It translates to CASGAWGTNYEQYF.

A single count supports this clonotype. This chain connects TRBV15 to TRBJ1-1; D is perhaps TRBD1 (5 bases). Trimming shortened V by 3 bases and J by 8 bases, and 13 bases separated the two germline ends. The CDR3 contains 13 residues. From germline, CDR1 is LNHNV and CDR2 YYDKDF (reference sequence). The CDR3 sequence: CATSRDPGLEAFF. Here the CDR3 DNA reads TGTGCCACCAGCAGGGATCCGGGACTGGAAGCTTTCTTT.